One and the same sample provided the 28 T cell receptor beta chains below, sequenced in a study of Ad26.COV2.S vaccination and SARS-CoV-2 variants. Produced via immunoSEQ multiplex PCR; TCRdb's table is partial and in-frame only. The repertoire has approximately 240,000 clones, over 75% of them found once; the top ten carry roughly a tenth. Treatment described: 15 to 20 received Ad26.COV2.S at low or high dose, single or two shots; 5 received placebo; per-sample allocation not given. Collection of the samples took place on day 63 after the first injection of vaccine or placebo. The sample in question was peripheral blood, obtained in a trial of Ad26.COV2.S vaccine versus placebo. These receptors all stem from a person between 18 and 59 years old who received the Ad26.COV2.S COVID-19 vaccine or a placebo.

The chain couples TRBV5-1 to TRBJ2-1; 7 positions agree with TRBD1. V lost 2 bases, J lost 5 bases, and 4 bases stayed unmatched. Germline assignment: CDR1 SGHRS and CDR2 YFSETQ. The CDR3 contains 14 residues. The CDR3 spells CASSLGGANNEQFF. The CDR3 region has the DNA TGCGCCAGCAGCTTAGGGGGCGCCAACAATGAGCAGTTCTTC.

The V and J genes are TRBV10-2 and TRBJ2-3, with a possible D match to TRBD1 (6 bases). CDR3 length: 18 amino acids. V was shortened by 3 bases and J by 0 bases, with 19 bases between the two germline ends. Germline V gene lookup returns CDR1 WSHSY and CDR2 SAAADI. DNA of the CDR3: TGCGCCAGCAGTGACTTCCTCGCAGGGGAAACTAGCACAGATACGCAGTATTTT. This sequence encodes CASSDFLAGETSTDTQYF.

V gene TRBV27 combines with J gene TRBJ2-3; 9 positions match TRBD2. J gave up 2 bases and V 9 bases, and 12 bases lay outside the gene matches. Germline-derived CDR1 and CDR2 are MNHEY and SMNVEV (reference sequence). The CDR3 runs 16 residues. Written as DNA, the CDR3 is TGTGCCAGTTACCGAACGGGACTAGCCCCCACAGATACGCAGTATTTT. It yields the protein CASYRTGLAPTDTQYF.

The chain combines TRBV11-3 with TRBJ2-7; D unresolved. The length of the CDR3 is 17 residues. CDR1 is SGHNT and CDR2 is YENEEA in the germline V gene. Trimming shortened V by 8 bases and J by 7 bases, and 30 bases separated the two germline ends. The CDR3 loop reads CASYRLAVEGTLREQYF. The CDR3 bases are TGTGCCAGCTACCGACTCGCTGTTGAAGGAACGCTGAGGGAGCAGTACTTC. Full variable domain (remainder filled in from reference TRBV11-3 and TRBJ2-7): EAGVVQSPRYKIIEKKQPVAFWCNPISGHNTLYWYLQNLGQGPELLIRYENEEAVDDSQLPKDRFSAERLKGVDSTLKIQPAELGDSAVYLCASYRLAVEGTLREQYFGPGTRLTVT.

The chain has TRBV11-2 and TRBJ1-1; no reliable D call. V dropped 5 bases and J dropped 1 base, with 8 bases sitting between them. The CDR3 sequence is 13 residues long. The germline gives CDR1 SGHAT, CDR2 FQNNGV. The CDR3 DNA reads as TGTGCCAGCAGCCCCGACGGGAACACTGAAGCTTTCTTT. It specifies CASSPDGNTEAFF.

The chain recombines TRBV21-1 with TRBJ1-4. TRBV21-1 is recorded as a pseudogene. The CDR3 runs to 11 residues. In nucleotides, the CDR3 is TGTGCCAGCAGCATACGGGAAAAACTGTTTTTT. Residues: CASSIREKLFF.

The V call is TRBV24-1, the J call TRBJ2-7; D uncertain. Per germline, CDR1 KGHDR and CDR2 SFDVKD. V gave up 2 bases and J gave up 0 bases, with 4 bases separating them. The CDR3 has 13 residues. The CDR3 DNA follows: TGTGCCACCAGTGATTCCTCCTCCTACGAGCAGTACTTC. This sequence encodes CATSDSSSYEQYF.

The V and J genes are TRBV10-3 and TRBJ1-4, with D possibly being TRBD1 (6 bases). Trimming left V 2 bases short and J 8 bases short, with 18 bases between. Germline lookup yields CDR1 ENHRY and CDR2 SYGVKD. CDR3 length equals 16 residues. The CDR3 sequence: CAISETDRSPGEKLFF. For the CDR3, the DNA is TGTGCCATCAGTGAGACAGACAGGTCCCCAGGAGAAAAACTGTTTTTT.

This clone occurred once. The chain links TRBV4-3 to TRBJ2-7; D unresolved. The germline V gene encodes CDR1 LGHNA and CDR2 YSLEER. The CDR3 spans 13 residues. V was cut by 4 bases and J by 6 bases, with 13 bases left in between. CDR3 region: CASSRSLSAEQYF. The CDR3 nucleotides read TGCGCCAGCAGCCGGAGCCTTTCTGCCGAGCAGTACTTC.

The rearrangement links TRBV6-2 or TRBV6-3 to TRBJ2-1, with D tentatively TRBD1 or TRBD2 (5 bases each). This CDR3 contains 12 residues. Germline V gives CDR1 MNHEY, CDR2 SVGEGT. V was shortened by 4 bases and J by 13 bases, with 14 bases between the two germline ends. The CDR3 DNA is TGTGCCAGCAGTTGGGATCCGGGGCCTCAGTTCTTC. This translates into CASSWDPGPQFF.

This clone was recorded once. This chain links TRBV5-1 with TRBJ2-7; 8 positions agree with TRBD2. J was trimmed by 2 bases and V by 7 bases; bases with no gene match: 11. There are 15 residues in the CDR3. Germline values: CDR1 SGHRS, CDR2 YFSETQ. The CDR3 loop reads CASHPGGGSPYEQYF. In nucleotides, the CDR3 is TGCGCCAGCCACCCCGGGGGGGGGTCTCCCTACGAGCAGTACTTC. The variable domain in full, completed from reference TRBV5-1 and TRBJ2-7, reads KAGVTQTPRYLIKTRGQQVTLSCSPISGHRSVSWYQQTPGQGLQFLFEYFSETQRNKGNFPGRFSGRQFSNSRSEMNVSTLELGDSALYLCASHPGGGSPYEQYFGPGTRLTVT.

The chain combines TRBV6-2 or TRBV6-3 with TRBJ2-5; a weak D match, TRBD1 (6 bases). The germline gives CDR1 MNHEY, CDR2 SVGEGT. V lost 6 bases, J lost 1 base, and 9 bases lay in between. The CDR3 runs 13 residues. The CDR3 loop reads CASSGQTQETQYF. The CDR3 DNA follows: TGTGCCAGCAGCGGACAGACCCAAGAGACCCAGTACTTC.

The chain joins TRBV4-3 to TRBJ2-1, with D possibly being TRBD2 (5 bases). V lost 1 base, J lost 1 base, and 11 bases lay in between. Germline loops: CDR1 LGHNA, CDR2 YSLEER. CDR3 length: 16 residues. CDR3 amino acids: CASSQALSGSYNEQFF. The CDR3 nucleotides are TGCGCCAGCAGCCAAGCGCTAAGCGGTTCCTACAATGAGCAGTTCTTC.

The chain combines TRBV4-2 with TRBJ2-7; D gene ambiguous. This CDR3 comprises 13 residues. V was trimmed by 8 bases and J by 0 bases, leaving 11 bases between them. Looked up from germline, CDR1 is LGHNA and CDR2 is YNFKEQ. The CDR3 region is CASGSVASYEQYF. CDR3 DNA: TGTGCCAGCGGATCGGTGGCCTCCTACGAGCAGTACTTC.

V is TRBV9 and J is TRBJ1-2; perhaps TRBD1 as D (5 bases). The CDR3 length is 17 residues. Trimming cost V 0 bases and J 8 bases, with 23 bases left between them. Germline lookup yields CDR1 SGDLS and CDR2 YYNGEE. The CDR3 sequence is CASSVDPGDPEPVGYTF. The CDR3 DNA reads TGTGCCAGCAGCGTAGACCCGGGGGACCCGGAGCCTGTAGGCTACACCTTC.

The chain recombines TRBV28 with TRBJ2-6; TRBD1 is a possible D gene (5 bases). Germline V gene data show CDR1 as MDHEN and CDR2 as SYDVKM. Trimming took off 3 bases at V and 4 bases at J, with 10 bases between the two ends. The CDR3 is 15 amino acids. The chain's CDR3 is CASSFQGLGANVLTF. For the CDR3, the DNA is TGTGCCAGCAGTTTTCAGGGTCTCGGGGCCAACGTCCTGACTTTC.

This clone was seen a single time. The chain has TRBV18 and TRBJ1-5; no definite D call. The CDR3 is 14 residues long. Germline V CDR1 and CDR2: KGHSH, LQKENI. Trimming took 1 base from V and 1 from J, leaving 5 bases between them. The CDR3 is CASSPQDSNQPQHF. The CDR3 DNA reads as TGTGCCAGCTCACCACAGGACAGCAATCAGCCCCAGCATTTT.

This clone has a single count. The chain combines TRBV11-2 with TRBJ2-3; 14 bases are shared with TRBD2. V shed 5 bases, J shed 0 bases, and the junction held 4 bases outside the gene matches. The germline gives CDR1 SGHAT, CDR2 FQNNGV. This CDR3 has 17 amino acids. CDR3 residues: CASSPGLAGGSTDTQYF. The CDR3 nucleotides are TGTGCCAGCAGCCCCGGACTAGCGGGGGGTAGCACAGATACGCAGTATTTT. The full variable domain, in which reference TRBV11-2 and TRBJ2-3 provide the parts outside the CDR3, is EAGVAQSPRYKIIEKRQSVAFWCNPISGHATLYWYQQILGQGPKLLIQFQNNGVVDDSQLPKDRFSAERLKGVDSTLKIQPAKLEDSAVYLCASSPGLAGGSTDTQYFGPGTRLTVL.

The V call is TRBV10-3, the J call TRBJ2-1, with 8 bases fitting TRBD1. The CDR3 contains 12 residues. In germline, CDR1 is ENHRY, CDR2 SYGVKD. The V segment lost 10 bases and the J segment 7 bases; nucleotides outside the gene matches: 6. The CDR3 nucleotides read TGTGCCACTGGGACAGGTTTGAATGAGCAGTTCTTC. Amino acid sequence: CATGTGLNEQFF.

J is TRBJ1-5 and V is TRBV27, with 7 bases aligning to TRBD1. V lost 8 bases to trimming and J lost 2 bases; unmatched junction nucleotides: 18. Germline V CDR1 and CDR2: MNHEY, SMNVEV (reference sequence). The CDR3 is 18 amino acids. The CDR3 protein is CASGRITGEGIGNQPQHF. The CDR3 DNA sequence: TGTGCCAGCGGCCGAATCACAGGGGAAGGAATTGGCAATCAGCCCCAGCATTTT.

The rearrangement uses TRBV11-2 and TRBJ2-4; TRBD1 matches 9 bases. With V trimmed by 1 base and J by 6 bases, 10 bases remained unmatched. Germline CDR1 and CDR2: SGHAT and FQNNGV. This CDR3 comprises 17 residues. CDR3 residues: CASSLVGFTGGTNIQYF. The CDR3 coding sequence is TGTGCCAGCAGCTTAGTTGGGTTTACAGGGGGCACAAACATTCAGTACTTC.

V is TRBV2 and J is TRBJ2-5; D remains ambiguous. The V end lost 6 bases, the J end lost 5 bases, and 7 bases lay between the germline ends. The CDR3 has 11 amino acids. Germline CDR1 reads SNHLY; CDR2 reads FYNNEI. The CDR3 protein is CASRERETQYF. As DNA, the CDR3 is TGTGCCAGCAGGGAGAGGGAGACCCAGTACTTC.

This clone was picked up one time. V usage is TRBV9 and J usage is TRBJ2-7; 10 bases fit TRBD1. The CDR3 has 16 amino acids. The J segment lost 0 bases and the V segment lost 2 bases, leaving 5 bases of the junction unmatched. The germline CDR1 and CDR2 sequences are SGDLS and YYNGEE. The CDR3 region is CASSVTGTGDSYEQYF. CDR3 DNA: TGTGCCAGCAGCGTTACCGGGACAGGGGACTCCTACGAGCAGTACTTC.

The V gene is TRBV6-5, the J gene TRBJ2-2, with a weak D call TRBD1 (7 bases). The CDR3 length is 15 residues. CDR1 and CDR2 (germline): MNHEY, SVGAGI. V lost 2 bases, J lost 4 bases, and 11 bases lay in between. The CDR3 reads CASSYIQGGTGELFF. For the CDR3, the DNA is TGTGCCAGCAGTTACATTCAGGGGGGCACCGGGGAGCTGTTTTTT.

The rearrangement joins TRBV5-6 to TRBJ2-2, with TRBD1 matching 9 bases. The germline V gene has CDR1 SGHDT and CDR2 YYEEEE. This CDR3 contains 16 residues. The V and J ends lost 2 bases and 4 bases, in that order; junction bases with no gene match: 6. CDR3 region: CASSFRGQGSTGELFF. The CDR3 nucleotides read TGTGCCAGCAGCTTTAGGGGACAGGGAAGCACCGGGGAGCTGTTTTTT. Full variable domain (missing parts from reference TRBV5-6 and TRBJ2-2): DAGVTQSPTHLIKTRGQQVTLRCSPKSGHDTVSWYQQALGQGPQFIFQYYEEEERQRGNFPDRFSGHQFPNYSSELNVNALLLGDSALYLCASSFRGQGSTGELFFGEGSRLTVL.

This chain connects TRBV30 to TRBJ2-7; no definite D call. V shed 2 bases and J shed 4 bases, with 9 bases lying between them. This CDR3 has 12 residues. CDR1 and CDR2 (germline): GTSNPN, SVGIG (reference sequence). CDR3 coding DNA: TGTGCCTGGAGTCTGTCTGCTTACGAGCAGTACTTC. Its protein product is CAWSLSAYEQYF.

This CDR3 is CASSPPGLQGNEQFF. The CDR3 nucleotides are TGTGCCAGCAGCCCTCCGGGACTACAAGGGAATGAGCAGTTCTTC. The J gene is TRBJ2-1, the V gene TRBV7-2; 7 positions match TRBD2. The CDR3 extends over 15 amino acids. Germline lookup yields CDR1 SGHTA and CDR2 FQGNSA. V lost 5 bases and J lost 7; bases outside the gene matches: 11.

This clone was found once. V gene TRBV5-1 combines with J gene TRBJ1-3; D might be TRBD1 (5 bases). V lost 3 bases to trimming and J lost 4 bases, with 11 bases between them. Per germline, CDR1 SGHRS and CDR2 YFSETQ. The CDR3 has 14 amino acids. DNA for the CDR3: TGCGCCAGCAGCTCCAGAGGGGACGGAAACACCATATATTTT. Its translation: CASSSRGDGNTIYF.